The T cell receptor beta chain under discussion was sequenced for a study of shared clonotypes between healthy human individuals (dated by TCRdb to about 2020). About the investigation overall: The cohort comprised a couple of women and a few men aged 18 to 49 years. For each donor, CD4 naive and CD4 memory were each run on three plates, CD8 naive on two plates, and CD8 memory on one plate. To increase sequencing depth and limit assay-specific biases, TCR repertoire library preparation and sequencing were carried out by different laboratories using diverse techniques. Leukapheresis yielded between about 0.9 and 8.9 billion PBMCs per donor. The study deeply sequenced blood TCR repertoires of about five healthy adults to estimate repertoire size and the extent of clonotype sharing between individuals. The study at large found these results: Sharing across several donors was observed for approximately 5% of naive CD4, over 3% of naive CD8, around 2.5% of memory CD4, and about 0.39% of memory CD8 clonotypes. Only blood was sampled, and tissue TCR repertoires likely differ from those in blood. Pairwise subsampling indicated that sequencing depth was expected to affect the degree of clonotype sharing among donors. The genetic and exposure-history diversity represented was limited by the small number of donors. Rarefaction of sorted-subset datasets indicated incomplete sequencing despite the large sequencing depth. Compared with non-shared clonotypes, clonotypes shared by all four sorted-subset donors had higher generation probabilities. Larger estimated clonotype richness was generally found for naive subsets than for memory subsets.

As concerns this clone: It has no known antigen specificity. Nothing much larger sits one base from this clone, and base qualities are not available.

Deletion took 0 bases off V and 6 bases off J, with a span of 20 bases between the germline ends. Spanning cysteine to phenylalanine, the CDR3 consists of 17 amino acids. The entry retains the CDR3 DNA only, 51 bases that are in frame from base 1. CDR1 is given as MNHNS and CDR2 as SASEGT, both from the germline V gene. Donors were healthy HIV-negative adults with no recently reported acute infections or vaccinations. All donors were Caucasian adults living in Nashville, Tennessee, USA. CD4+ T cells were enriched by magnetic negative selection, after which naive cells were positively selected on CD45RA and the negative fraction was taken as the memory subset. After blood collection by leukapheresis, PBMCs were isolated using Ficoll-Histopaque density gradient centrifugation and then cryopreserved in the vapor phase of liquid nitrogen. Analytical flow cytometry was used to check the purity and quantity of every magnetically sorted T cell population. Genomic DNA was isolated from each sorted fraction and quantified by UV absorbance on a Nanodrop 2000c.

TCR CDR3 regions were amplified from genomic DNA by multiplex PCR using the deep immunoSEQ assay. For each cell subset, the extracted genomic DNA was distributed evenly across all wells of several immunoSEQ 96-well plates, and each plate served as one replicate. For sorted subsets, approximately 200 ng of genomic DNA, equivalent to tens of thousands of T cell genomes, went into each replicate PCR. Purified libraries were measured with a Qubit 3.0 fluorometer, size-checked on a Bioanalyzer 2100, and measured again with the KAPA Library Quantification kit. A separate single-read 150-cycle Illumina NextSeq 550 flow cell was used to sequence each immunoSEQ 96-well plate. In the paper's pipeline: Because the immunoSEQ output included only junctional sequences and no quality scores, the filtering could not be the same as the filtering used for full-length reads. Sequences were annotated with PyIR, a Python wrapper for IgBLAST v1.9, and V/J genes and CDR3 were assigned using IMGT germline references. Any read was removed if the V/J assignment was weak (E-value above 1e-6), the CDR3 was missing, or the read contained stop codons, out-of-frame junctions, or ambiguous translated residues. A V3J clonotype was defined by an identical inferred V gene, J gene, and CDR3 amino acid sequence. The percentage overlap between two repertoires was calculated by dividing the number of shared unique clonotypes by the size of the smaller repertoire. Richness of each repertoire was evaluated using RTK rarefaction, the Chao1 estimator, and Recon v2.1 estimates of unobserved clonotypes. Generation probabilities for all TCRbeta clonotypes obtained by the gDNA method from several donors were computed using OLGA. Imported from immuneACCESS, the table was reduced by TCRdb to in-frame sequences with V and J called. These copies leave out some clones; in studies compared against another copy, an unresolved V gene accounts for under half, and the cause of the remainder is not known. The DNA was the basis for D and trimming; V, J and clone size are from that table. For this sample the table gives over a million clones, of which about 77% were detected only once. The ten top clones hold about 1.5% of the sample.

The V and J segments used are TRBV6-1 and TRBJ1-2; TRBD1 could be the D gene, as 6 bases match. The sequenced sample consisted of memory CD4+ T cells sorted from blood. The cell subset or site label, read with the paper, signifies: CD45RA-negative fraction. The source is a man younger than 30 in good health. The CDR3 protein sequence reads: CASSEAAGAMTWDGYTF. The nucleotides read TGTGCCAGCAGTGAAGCGGCAGGGGCGATGACATGGGATGGCTACACCTTC.